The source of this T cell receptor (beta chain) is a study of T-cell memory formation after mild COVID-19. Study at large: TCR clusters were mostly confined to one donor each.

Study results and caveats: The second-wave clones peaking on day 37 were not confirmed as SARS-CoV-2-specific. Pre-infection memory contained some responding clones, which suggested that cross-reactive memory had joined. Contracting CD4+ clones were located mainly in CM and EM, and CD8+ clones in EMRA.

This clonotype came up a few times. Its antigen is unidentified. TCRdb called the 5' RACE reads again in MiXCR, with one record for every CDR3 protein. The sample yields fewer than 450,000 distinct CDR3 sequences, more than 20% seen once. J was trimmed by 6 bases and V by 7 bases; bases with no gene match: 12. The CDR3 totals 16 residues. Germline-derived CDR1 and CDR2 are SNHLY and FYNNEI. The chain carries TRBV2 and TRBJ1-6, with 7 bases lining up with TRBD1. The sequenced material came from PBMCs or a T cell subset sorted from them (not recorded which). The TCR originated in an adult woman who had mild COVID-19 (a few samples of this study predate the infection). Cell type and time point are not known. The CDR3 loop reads CASNRDTGAANSPLHF. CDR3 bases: TGTGCCAGCAACCGAGATACAGGGGCGGCTAATTCACCCCTCCACTTT.